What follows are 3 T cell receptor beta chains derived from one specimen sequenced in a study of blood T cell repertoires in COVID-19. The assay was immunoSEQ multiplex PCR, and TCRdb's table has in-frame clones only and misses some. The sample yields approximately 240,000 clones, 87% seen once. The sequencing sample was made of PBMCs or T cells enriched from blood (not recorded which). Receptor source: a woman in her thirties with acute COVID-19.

Here the CDR3 reads CASSLGRQAAETQYF. The CDR3 bases are TGTGCCAGCAGCTTAGGTCGCCAAGCGGCAGAGACCCAGTACTTC. V and J are TRBV7-9 and TRBJ2-5, with D possibly being TRBD2 (5 bases). The CDR3 loop spans 15 amino acids. V lost 1 base and J 4 bases, leaving 13 bases between the germline ends. CDR1 is SEHNR and CDR2 is FQNEAQ in the germline V gene (reference sequence).

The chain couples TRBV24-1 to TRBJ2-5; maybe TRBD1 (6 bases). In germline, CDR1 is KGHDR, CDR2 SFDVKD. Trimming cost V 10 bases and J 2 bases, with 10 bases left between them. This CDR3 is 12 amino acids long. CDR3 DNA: TGTGCCACAAGGGACAATCAAGAGACCCAGTACTTC. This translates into CATRDNQETQYF.

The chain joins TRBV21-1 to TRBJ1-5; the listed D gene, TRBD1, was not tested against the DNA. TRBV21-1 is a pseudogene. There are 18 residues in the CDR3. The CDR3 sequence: CASSKALPVTDLNRPQHF. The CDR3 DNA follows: TGTGCCAGCAGCAAAGCCCTGCCCGTGACAGACCTAAATCGGCCCCAGCATTTT.